The rows below give T cell receptor beta chains drawn from one sample of a study of CD8+ T cells in alopecia areata. TCRdb keeps only in-frame clones here, not all; method: immunoSEQ multiplex PCR. The data show 25,000 or so clones, roughly half seen once. Sequenced sample: NKG2D-high CD8+ T cells sorted from blood. These receptors were taken from a human donor with alopecia areata. CDR3s include the opening cysteine and the closing phenylalanine or tryptophan. A D gene is named only where the DNA matches it firmly. Clone size is shown for a subset of rows, as once, few, many or a class of expanded clone.

j_call	clone_size	d_call	v_call	cdr3_nt	cdr3_aa
TRBJ2-7	.	TRBD2	TRBV4-1	TGCGCCAGCAGCCAACTAGCGGTGGGGTACGAGCAGTACTTC	CASSQLAVGYEQYF
TRBJ2-2	.	.	TRBV28	TGTGCCGTCGACACCGGGGAGCTGTTTTTT	CAVDTGELFF
TRBJ2-3	.	.	TRBV27	TGTGCCAGCAGTTTAGTAGCAGGACCCACAGATACGCAGTATTTT	CASSLVAGPTDTQYF
TRBJ2-7	.	.	TRBV7-9	TGTGCCAGCAGCTTTTATGTGCAGGGGACCTACGAGCAGTACTTC	CASSFYVQGTYEQYF
TRBJ2-3	.	TRBD2	TRBV7-3	TGTGCCAGCAGCCCTGCCGGGACTAGCGGCACAGATACGCAGTATTTT	CASSPAGTSGTDTQYF
TRBJ2-3	few	TRBD2	TRBV7-9	TGTGCCAGCAGCCGTAGCGGGAGGGAGGATACGCAGTATTTT	CASSRSGREDTQYF
TRBJ2-1	.	TRBD2	TRBV19	TGTGCCAGTAGTATAGTTAGGCCAGCGGGAGGGCCGAGAAGTGAGCAGTTCTTC	CASSIVRPAGGPRSEQFF
TRBJ1-1	.	.	TRBV29-1	TGCAGCGTAGGTAGAATGAACACTGAAGCTTTCTTT	CSVGRMNTEAFF
TRBJ1-5	few	.	TRBV2	TGTGCCAGCAGTTTGGGTAGGGGCAATCAGCCCCAGCATTTT	CASSLGRGNQPQHF
TRBJ2-5	.	.	TRBV29-1	TGCAGCGTTGAAGGGGCGGTAAAGTTCCAAGAGACCCAGTACTTC	CSVEGAVKFQETQYF
TRBJ2-3	medium-sized	.	TRBV10-1	TGCGCCAGCAGTGAGTTGACCGACGGTACGCAGTATTTT	CASSELTDGTQYF
TRBJ2-5	.	.	TRBV28	TGTGCCAGCAGCTCAGGGAAAACCCAGTACTTC	CASSSGKTQYF
TRBJ2-1	large	.	TRBV28	TGTGCCAGCAGTTTCCTAGTGGATGAGCAGTTCTTC	CASSFLVDEQFF